This T cell receptor beta chain was found in a study of T cells in Graves' hyperthyroidism and ophthalmopathy (dated by TCRdb to between 2018 and 2021). Regarding the research as a whole: To identify TCR V-J signatures that set the groups apart, the researchers used a discovery cohort of about a hundred patients, made up of fewer than 50 with Graves' ophthalmopathy and 57 with stable Graves' hyperthyroidism. An independent validation cohort of 18 to 20 hyperthyroidism patients and 17 patients who later progressed to ophthalmopathy tested prospective prediction of ophthalmopathy. The 80 to 100 discovery patients were randomly divided into training and test sets at a 7:3 ratio. In addition, the study compared T-cell repertoires in thyroid tissue and in blood from five or six Graves' hyperthyroidism patients. Following sampling, methimazole starting at 30 mg daily was given to hyperthyroidism patients, and high-dose intravenous methylprednisolone was given to ophthalmopathy patients. The paper reports TCR Vbeta CDR3 sequencing of fewer than 150 peripheral blood samples: fewer than 50 ophthalmopathy, under 80 hyperthyroidism and roughly 17 progressor patients.

CDR1 and CDR2, per the germline V gene, are SGHTA and FQGTGA. There are 14 amino acids in the CDR3, from cysteine to phenylalanine inclusive. Kept here is only the CDR3 DNA, which spans 42 bases and is read in frame from base 1. TCR beta CDR3 regions were amplified from RNA transcripts. The first round of RT-PCR for the TCR CDR3 was performed with the HTBI primer set and the Qiagen OneStep RT-PCR kit. The libraries were constructed in a second round of multiplex PCR and then size-selected and purified. Sequencing of the libraries was done on an Illumina HiSeq2000 using paired-end 100 bp reads. The source study handled its data this way. SOAPnuke was used to process the raw data, with reads discarded if the reads contained adapters or uncalled bases, had a mean Phred below 15, or lacked an exact constant-primer or identifier match. COPE v1.2.5 was used to merge high-quality paired reads, and clonotypes were defined as unique nucleotide sequences. MiTCR v1.1 was used to align clonotypes to the IMGT TRBV, TRBD and TRBJ reference segments. Only V-J combinations with frequency above 0.0001, covering approximately 99% of repertoires, were analysed. The TCS score was defined as the ratio of F50 (clonal expansion) to E x V (chaos), calculated using BLOSUM62-based TCRdist between CDR3 peptides within each V-J. Welch's t-statistics and random forest reduced around 550 V-J features to roughly 13, which were used in a naive Bayes classifier (R e1071). The Morisita-Horn index was used to measure how similar the thyroid and blood repertoires were. The raw public reads went through TCRdb reprocessing: fastp at Q25, MiXCR clone calling, in-frame beta chains kept. Rows matching on CDR3 protein sequence are summarized as one entry with the most common DNA and genes. The V and J calls were not made by the authors but by TCRdb's processing. For this sample there are 480,000 or so distinct CDR3 sequences; 40% to 50% appear just once. The ten largest make up about 45% of the sample.

Exclusion was applied to patients with uncontrolled infections, other autoimmune diseases, pregnancy or lactation. Diagnoses were based on clinical symptoms, serum thyroxine and TRAb, thyroid ultrasound and orbital computed tomography. Total RNA was extracted using Trizol reagent, and RNA quality was assessed on an Agilent 2100 Bioanalyzer. The paper as a whole reports these results and caveats: Most expanded thyroid clonotypes (frequency above 0.001) were also found in blood, which suggests that blood repertoires may mirror thyroid immune responses. No statistical method was used to fix the sample size in advance, and group allocation was not hidden from the investigators. During validation, the model predicted progression to ophthalmopathy a median of about 6.5 months ahead of onset, with approximately 70% sensitivity and 72% to 85% specificity. A model built on a 13 V-J signature distinguished ophthalmopathy from stable hyperthyroidism, reaching 87.88% sensitivity and 81.08% specificity in cross-validation and 80%/75% in testing.

About this clonotype itself: The specificity of this receptor is unknown. A read error is possible here, since a much larger clone lies one base away.

This TCR came from an adult woman with Graves' disease, either hyperthyroidism or ophthalmopathy (not recorded which). Sequencing was done on a sample of peripheral blood or thyroid tissue (not recorded which). The V and J genes are TRBV7-3 and TRBJ2-7; the D gene cannot be resolved reliably. CDR3 sequence: CAGSPDPTTYEQYF. The nucleotides are TGTGCCGGCAGCCCAGACCCGACGACCTACGAGCAGTACTTC.